Below are 18 T cell receptor beta chains sequenced from a single sample in a study of T cells after yellow fever vaccination. One entry per CDR3 protein results from TCRdb running MiXCR on the 5' RACE reads. Found here are 150,000 to 200,000 distinct CDR3 sequences, 9.5% to 12% of them singletons; the top ten hold 30% to 45%. The source material was CD8+ T cells sorted from PBMCs, sampled 15 days after the yellow fever booster vaccination. The receptors stem from a young man who received the YFV17D yellow fever vaccine.

This clonotype came up a few times. The chain joins TRBV4-1 to TRBJ2-1; D ambiguous. CDR3 length: 13 residues. The germline V gene encodes CDR1 MGHRA and CDR2 YSYEKL. V dropped 1 base and J dropped 7 bases, with 8 bases sitting between them. The CDR3 here is CASSQVVPNEQFF. DNA of the CDR3: TGCGCCAGCAGCCAAGTTGTCCCTAATGAGCAGTTCTTC.

Here the CDR3 reads CASSPQGHASSGANVLTF. The CDR3 coding sequence is TGCGCCAGCAGCCCACAGGGGCACGCTTCCTCTGGGGCCAACGTCCTGACTTTC. The chain carries TRBV4-3 and TRBJ2-6; TRBD1 agrees at 7 bases. Germline V lookup: CDR1 LGHNA, CDR2 YSLEER. The CDR3 loop spans 18 amino acids. V shed 4 bases, J shed 0 bases, and the junction held 9 bases outside the gene matches.

This clonotype was seen repeatedly, ten times or more. This chain connects TRBV5-1 to TRBJ2-2; D is undetermined. Trimming pared 1 base from V and 2 bases from J, leaving 6 bases between. The CDR3 is made up of 14 amino acids. Germline CDR1 is SGHRS and CDR2 is YFSETQ. For the CDR3, the DNA is TGCGCCAGCAGCTTGCCACTTAACACCGGGGAGCTGTTTTTT. It is translated as CASSLPLNTGELFF.

This chain links TRBV19 with TRBJ2-3; perhaps TRBD1 as D (5 bases). This CDR3 region has 13 residues. Trimming shortened V by 3 bases and J by 4 bases, and 8 bases separated the two germline ends. Germline lookup yields CDR1 LNHDA and CDR2 SQIVND (reference sequence). The CDR3 DNA follows: TGTGCCAGTAGTATGGTCAGGGCAGATACGCAGTATTTT. Its translation is CASSMVRADTQYF.

The sample holds a few counts of this clonotype. The chain carries TRBV5-4 and TRBJ2-5; 7 nucleotides align to TRBD2. V shed 2 bases, J shed 2 bases, and the junction held 3 bases outside the gene matches. The length of the CDR3 is 14 residues. Germline-derived CDR1 and CDR2 are SGHNT and YYREEE (reference sequence). CDR3 sequence (DNA): TGTGCCAGCAGCTTACTTAGCGGGCAAGAGACCCAGTACTTC. Protein sequence: CASSLLSGQETQYF.

The V and J genes are TRBV6-5 and TRBJ2-1; TRBD1 agrees at 12 bases. The junction had 3 bases not matched to a gene; V was cut back by 2 bases and J by 10 bases. The CDR3 extends over 14 amino acids. Germline lookup yields CDR1 MNHEY and CDR2 SVGAGI. The CDR3 protein is CASSYGTGGSEQFF. CDR3 DNA sequence: TGTGCCAGCAGTTACGGGACAGGGGGCAGCGAGCAGTTCTTC.

In this sample, this clonotype turned up many times. The chain uses TRBV20-1 and TRBJ2-3; 13 bases agree with TRBD2. Unmatched junction bases numbered 10, after V lost 3 bases and J lost 10 bases. This CDR3 spans 15 amino acids. CDR1 and CDR2 from the germline V gene are DFQATT and SNEGSKA (reference sequence). In DNA form, the CDR3 reads TGCAGTGCTAGGCATTGGACTAGCGGGGGCCCTGCGCAGTATTTT. It encodes CSARHWTSGGPAQYF.

There are a few counts of this clonotype. The rearrangement uses TRBV10-2 and TRBJ2-7, with 10 bases lining up with TRBD2. CDR1 is WSHSY and CDR2 is SAAADI in the germline V gene. Losses at the gene ends were 10 bases for V and 0 bases for J; bases not matched to a gene: 9. The CDR3 sequence is 15 residues long. CDR3 DNA sequence: TGCGCCACCAGCGTCCCTAGCGGGGGCTCCTACGAGCAGTACTTC. Encoded protein: CATSVPSGGSYEQYF.

On this clonotype: At one end the junction does not follow the germline gene, possibly because of a read error. The rearrangement links TRBV4-1 to TRBJ1-2; D not certain. The CDR3 spans 16 residues. Germline CDR1 is MGHRA and CDR2 is YSYEKL. Here the CDR3 reads CASSESSLDGLYVYTF. In nucleotides, the CDR3 is TGCGCCAGCAGCGAGAGCTCGTTGGACGGATTATATGTCTACACCTTC.

The chain joins TRBV4-1 to TRBJ2-3; D perhaps matches TRBD1 (7 bases). Trimming left V 5 bases short and J 4 bases short, with 19 bases between. The CDR3 runs to 16 residues. Germline-derived CDR1 and CDR2 are MGHRA and YSYEKL. CDR3 in amino acids: CASSREQGRIPDTQYF. The CDR3 bases are TGCGCCAGCAGCAGGGAACAGGGGAGGATCCCAGATACGCAGTATTTT.

This clonotype was counted between two and nine times. The CDR3 spells CASSGGGFYGYTF. The CDR3 nucleotides read TGTGCCAGCAGCGGCGGCGGCTTCTATGGCTACACCTTC. J is TRBJ1-2 and V is TRBV12-3 or TRBV12-4; D unresolved. Trimming pared 6 bases from V and 4 bases from J, leaving 12 bases between. This CDR3 has 13 residues.

This clonotype was recorded at least ten times. The chain uses TRBV5-1 and TRBJ2-1; weak D call: TRBD2 (6 bases). The CDR3 spans 16 residues. The germline V and J ends were trimmed by 2 bases and 3 bases, with 15 bases remaining between them. Germline CDR1 SGHRS, CDR2 YFSETQ. The CDR3 DNA sequence: TGCGCCAGCAGCTTTTCAGGCGGGGTGATCTACAATGAGCAGTTCTTC. This sequence encodes CASSFSGGVIYNEQFF.

The chain is built from TRBV20-1 and TRBJ2-1; no clear D. Germline CDR1 DFQATT, CDR2 SNEGSKA (reference sequence). Trimming removed 0 bases at V and 9 bases at J, with 9 bases between. The CDR3 has 12 residues. The CDR3 spells CSARDWGTEQFF. The CDR3 DNA reads TGCAGTGCTAGAGATTGGGGAACTGAGCAGTTCTTC.

In its sample, this clonotype was seen many times. The CDR3 here is CASSFRDFPTDTQYF. For the CDR3, the DNA is TGCGCCAGCAGCTTTAGGGACTTCCCCACAGATACGCAGTATTTT. The rearrangement uses TRBV5-1 and TRBJ2-3, with D tentatively TRBD2 (6 bases). The V end was cut by 2 bases, the J end by 2 bases, with 12 bases between. The length of the CDR3 is 15 residues. Germline-derived CDR1 and CDR2 are SGHRS and YFSETQ.

This clonotype appeared a few times. This sequence joins TRBV7-9 and TRBJ2-7; 9 nucleotides align to TRBD1. This CDR3 is built from 15 residues. CDR1 and CDR2 from the germline V gene are SEHNR and FQNEAQ (reference sequence). The junction had 5 bases not matched to a gene; V was cut back by 4 bases and J by 1 base. The CDR3 bases are TGTGCCAGCAGCTCCCCCGGGACAGGGTCCTACGAGCAGTACTTC. It translates to CASSSPGTGSYEQYF.

This clonotype was counted at least ten times. The chain carries TRBV4-3 and TRBJ2-3; TRBD2 might be the D (5 bases). The CDR3 contains 15 residues. Germline V gene sequence: CDR1 LGHNA, CDR2 YSLEER. V lost 4 bases and J 1 base, leaving 12 bases between the germline ends. CDR3 residues: CASSPIAYRTDTQYF. CDR3 sequence (DNA): TGCGCCAGCAGCCCTATAGCGTACCGCACAGATACGCAGTATTTT.

V is TRBV6-1 and J is TRBJ2-7; 9 nucleotides match TRBD1. The CDR3 is made up of 13 amino acids. V lost 7 bases, J lost 3 bases, and 4 bases stayed unmatched. Germline assignment: CDR1 MNHNS and CDR2 SASEGT. The CDR3 sequence is CASTADRGYEQYV. The DNA of the CDR3 is TGTGCCAGCACCGCGGACAGGGGCTACGAGCAGTACGTC.

The V gene is TRBV29-1, the J gene TRBJ2-1; no clear D gene. This CDR3 is built from 9 residues. Per the germline V gene, CDR1 is SQVTM and CDR2 is ANQGSEA. Trimming stripped 7 bases from V and 5 bases from J, with 3 bases between. DNA of the CDR3: TGCAGCGCCGACAATGAGCAGTTCTTC. Amino acids: CSADNEQFF.